Listed here are 15 T cell receptor beta chains from one sample, sequenced in a study of CD8 T cells in Susac syndrome. RNA totalling about 0.45 to 1 ug underwent reverse transcription with random hexamers. Each CDR3 protein is one row after TCRdb ran MiXCR on the immunoSEQ multiplex PCR reads. The table records 250,000 to 300,000 distinct CDR3 sequences, approximately 84% of them present only once. The specimen was CD8+ T cells from PBMCs. Source of these receptors: a human donor with multiple sclerosis.

A single count supports this clonotype. This sequence joins TRBV27 and TRBJ1-5, with TRBD1 matching 9 bases. This CDR3 contains 13 residues. Germline V CDR1 and CDR2: MNHEY, SMNVEV (reference sequence). Germline trimming cut 7 bases from V and 6 bases from J; bases unmatched to any gene: 4. CDR3 in DNA: TGTGCCAGCAAAGGGACAGGGCGTCAGCCCCAGCATTTT. Translated, it gives CASKGTGRQPQHF.

This sequence joins TRBV5-4 and TRBJ2-1; the D gene is possibly TRBD1 (5 bases). The CDR3 runs to 16 residues. Germline values: CDR1 SGHNT, CDR2 YYREEE (reference sequence). Deletions cut 0 bases from V and 6 bases from J, with 16 bases between. In DNA, the CDR3 is TGTGCCAGCAGCTTGGGCAGCAGGGTAACCCGCAATGAGCAGTTCTTC. This codes for CASSLGSRVTRNEQFF.

V gene TRBV11-2 combines with J gene TRBJ2-3; a weak D match, TRBD2 (5 bases). In germline, CDR1 is SGHAT, CDR2 FQNNGV. Trimming pared 1 base from V and 7 bases from J, leaving 24 bases between. The CDR3 covers 18 residues. As DNA, the CDR3 is TGTGCCAGCAGCTTAGGGCCTCGAGGGAGCCCAGTCATGCATACGCAGTATTTT. Translated: CASSLGPRGSPVMHTQYF. The variable domain in full, with the rest retrieved from reference TRBV11-2 and TRBJ2-3, is EAGVAQSPRYKIIEKRQSVAFWCNPISGHATLYWYQQILGQGPKLLIQFQNNGVVDDSQLPKDRFSAERLKGVDSTLKIQPAKLEDSAVYLCASSLGPRGSPVMHTQYFGPGTRLTVL.

V gene TRBV20-1 combines with J gene TRBJ2-1; D is perhaps TRBD2 (6 bases). This CDR3 comprises 15 residues. Germline values: CDR1 DFQATT, CDR2 SNEGSKA (reference sequence). V was cut by 6 bases and J by 0 bases, with 15 bases left in between. CDR3 in amino acids: CSAEKGLRSYNEQFF. The CDR3 coding sequence is TGCAGTGCCGAGAAGGGACTCCGCTCCTACAATGAGCAGTTCTTC.

The chain employs TRBV7-3 and TRBJ2-1; TRBD2 matches 9 bases. The CDR3 runs to 16 residues. The trim removed 1 base at V and 9 bases at J, leaving 10 bases unmatched. CDR1 is SGHTA, CDR2 FQGTGA, per germline. CDR3 sequence: CASSLIGSGSYAEQFF. CDR3 bases: TGTGCCAGCAGCTTAATCGGTAGCGGGAGTTACGCTGAGCAGTTCTTC.

The CDR3 loop reads CASTSGGGTDTQYF. The DNA for the CDR3 is TGTGCCAGTACATCCGGTGGCGGCACAGATACGCAGTATTTT. V gene TRBV19 combines with J gene TRBJ2-3; D ambiguous. The CDR3 loop spans 14 amino acids. Trimming took 7 bases from V and 1 from J, leaving 12 bases between them. CDR1 and CDR2 from the germline V gene are LNHDA and SQIVND (reference sequence).

The chain employs TRBV11-2 and TRBJ2-1; tentative D call: TRBD2 (6 bases). This CDR3 has 21 amino acids. CDR1 is SGHAT and CDR2 is FQNNGV in the germline V gene. V was clipped by 6 bases and J by 0 bases, with 30 bases between them. CDR3 protein: CASSIINRDLRDSSSYNEQFF. In DNA, the CDR3 is TGTGCCAGCAGTATCATTAACCGGGACTTAAGGGACTCGAGCTCCTACAATGAGCAGTTCTTC.

The chain uses TRBV5-1 and TRBJ2-1, with TRBD2 matching over 7 bases. The CDR3 has 14 amino acids. The V segment lost 3 bases and the J segment 6 bases; nucleotides outside the gene matches: 6. The germline CDR1 and CDR2 sequences are SGHRS and YFSETQ. The DNA of the CDR3 is TGCGCCAGCAGCTCCGGACTAGATGGCAATGAGCAGTTCTTC. It translates to CASSSGLDGNEQFF.

V gene TRBV6-6 combines with J gene TRBJ2-7; D uncertain. CDR1 and CDR2 (germline): MNHNY, SVGAGI (reference sequence). V was cut by 10 bases and J by 0 bases, with 10 bases left in between. The CDR3 totals 12 residues. The CDR3 sequence is CATKKSSYEQYF. CDR3 nucleotide sequence: TGTGCCACCAAAAAAAGCTCCTACGAGCAGTACTTC.

The rearrangement uses TRBV2 and TRBJ2-5; 9 bases line up with TRBD2. This CDR3 has 16 residues. Germline assignment: CDR1 SNHLY and CDR2 FYNNEI. With V trimmed by 6 bases and J by 5 bases, 13 bases remained unmatched. CDR3 protein: CASSVRLAVGGETQYF. The CDR3 DNA reads as TGTGCCAGCAGCGTCCGACTAGCGGTGGGCGGTGAGACCCAGTACTTC.

This clonotype appeared a few times. The chain uses TRBV6-1 and TRBJ2-7; unclear D gene. This CDR3 has 13 residues. In germline, CDR1 is MNHNS, CDR2 SASEGT. The germline V and J ends were trimmed by 6 bases and 2 bases, with 11 bases remaining between them. CDR3 in DNA: TGTGCCAGCAGGGCAGAGAACACCTACGAGCAGTACTTC. Protein: CASRAENTYEQYF.

This clonotype appeared once. The V and J genes are TRBV12-3 or TRBV12-4 and TRBJ2-2, with D unresolved. The V gene lost 3 bases and the J gene lost 1 base, with 9 bases spanning the gap. The CDR3 totals 15 residues. CDR3 DNA sequence: TGTGCCAGCAGTTTTTCAGGCGGGAACACCGGGGAGCTGTTTTTT. It specifies CASSFSGGNTGELFF.

V and J are TRBV11-2 and TRBJ1-5; TRBD1 is a possible D gene (6 bases). V was cut by 5 bases and J by 5 bases, with 16 bases left in between. Germline CDR1 is SGHAT and CDR2 is FQNNGV. The CDR3 totals 15 residues. CDR3 protein: CASSQGTKTDQPQHF. DNA for the CDR3: TGTGCCAGCAGCCAGGGGACGAAAACTGATCAGCCCCAGCATTTT.

V usage is TRBV28 and J usage is TRBJ1-1, with D perhaps TRBD1 (6 bases). Germline V gene lookup returns CDR1 MDHEN and CDR2 SYDVKM. This CDR3 spans 14 amino acids. V dropped 2 bases and J dropped 7 bases, with 14 bases sitting between them. The CDR3 DNA reads TGTGCCAGCAGTTTAGTACAGGGTCCCAGTGAAGCTTTCTTT. Amino acids: CASSLVQGPSEAFF. Variable domain in full (rest from reference TRBV28 and TRBJ1-1): DVKVTQSSRYLVKRTGEKVFLECVQDMDHENMFWYRQDPGLGLRLIYFSYDVKMKEKGDIPEGYSVSREKKERFSLILESASTNQTSMYLCASSLVQGPSEAFFGQGTRLTVV.

V gene TRBV27 combines with J gene TRBJ1-1; D call uncertain. Trimming took off 8 bases at V and 0 bases at J, with 16 bases between the two ends. Looked up from germline, CDR1 is MNHEY and CDR2 is SMNVEV (reference sequence). CDR3 length equals 15 residues. The CDR3: CASSPVQILNTEAFF. CDR3 bases: TGTGCCAGCTCACCCGTGCAGATTTTGAACACTGAAGCTTTCTTT.